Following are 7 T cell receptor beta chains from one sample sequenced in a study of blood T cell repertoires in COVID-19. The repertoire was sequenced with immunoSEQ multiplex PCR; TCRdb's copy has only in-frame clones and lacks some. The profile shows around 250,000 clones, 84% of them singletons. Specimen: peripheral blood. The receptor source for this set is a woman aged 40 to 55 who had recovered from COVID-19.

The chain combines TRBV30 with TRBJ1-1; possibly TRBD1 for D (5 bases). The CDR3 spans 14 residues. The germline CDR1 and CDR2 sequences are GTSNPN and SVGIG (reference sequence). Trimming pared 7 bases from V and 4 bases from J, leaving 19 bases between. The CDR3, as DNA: TGTGCCTCAATCGAATTTAGGGGTAGCACTGAAGCTTTCTTT. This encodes CASIEFRGSTEAFF.

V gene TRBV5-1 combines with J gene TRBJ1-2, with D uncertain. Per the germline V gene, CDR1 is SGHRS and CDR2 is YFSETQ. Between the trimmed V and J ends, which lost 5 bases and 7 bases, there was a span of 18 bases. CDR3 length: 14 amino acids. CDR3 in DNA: TGCGCCAGCAGTTCTGTTAGCACGGCTGGTGGCTACACCTTC. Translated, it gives CASSSVSTAGGYTF.

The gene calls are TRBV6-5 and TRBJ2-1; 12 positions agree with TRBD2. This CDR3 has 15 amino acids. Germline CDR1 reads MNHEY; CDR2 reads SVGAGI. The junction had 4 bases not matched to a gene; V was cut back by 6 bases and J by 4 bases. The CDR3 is CASSPGLAGYNEQFF. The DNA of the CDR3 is TGTGCCAGCAGCCCAGGACTAGCGGGGTACAATGAGCAGTTCTTC.

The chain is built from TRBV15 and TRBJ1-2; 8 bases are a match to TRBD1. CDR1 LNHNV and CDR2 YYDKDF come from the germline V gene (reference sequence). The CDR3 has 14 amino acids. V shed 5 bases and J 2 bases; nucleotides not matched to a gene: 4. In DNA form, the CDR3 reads TGTGCCACCAGCCCCCGACAGGGGAACTATGGCTACACCTTC. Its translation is CATSPRQGNYGYTF. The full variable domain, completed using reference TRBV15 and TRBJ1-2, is DAMVIQNPRYQVTQFGKPVTLSCSQTLNHNVMYWYQQKSSQAPKLLFHYYDKDFNNEADTPDNFQSRRPNTSFCFLDIRSPGLGDTAMYLCATSPRQGNYGYTFGSGTRLTVV.

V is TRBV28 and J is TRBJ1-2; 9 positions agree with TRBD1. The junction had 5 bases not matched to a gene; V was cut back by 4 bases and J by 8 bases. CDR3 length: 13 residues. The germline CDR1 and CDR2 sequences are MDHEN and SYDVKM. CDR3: CASSSYRGLGYTF. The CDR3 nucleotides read TGTGCCAGCAGTTCCTACAGGGGGCTCGGCTACACCTTC.

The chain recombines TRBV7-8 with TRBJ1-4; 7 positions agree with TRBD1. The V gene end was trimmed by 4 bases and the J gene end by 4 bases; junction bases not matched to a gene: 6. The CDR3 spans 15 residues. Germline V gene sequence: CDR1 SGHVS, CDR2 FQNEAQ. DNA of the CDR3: TGTGCCAGCAGCTCCGGACAGGAGTTTAATGAAAAACTGTTTTTT. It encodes CASSSGQEFNEKLFF.

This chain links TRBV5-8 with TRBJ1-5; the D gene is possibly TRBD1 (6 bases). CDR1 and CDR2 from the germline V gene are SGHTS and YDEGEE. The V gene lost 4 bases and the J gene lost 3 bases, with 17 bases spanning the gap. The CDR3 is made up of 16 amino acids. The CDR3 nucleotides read TGTGCCAGCAGCGTATACAACACAGGGCCCAATCAGCCCCAGCATTTT. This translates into CASSVYNTGPNQPQHF.